Each of the 12 T cell receptor beta chains below was sequenced from the same sample in a study of T cells after yellow fever vaccination (dated by TCRdb to between 2019 and 2020). The treatment or condition tag for this specimen amounts to: live attenuated yellow fever vaccine strain. To prepare the library, 5' RACE was applied. TCRdb lists the instrument as Illumina NovaSeq 6000. Clones were called with MiXCR by TCRdb after fastp trimmed the public reads at Q25, and only in-frame beta chains were retained. Each CDR3 protein appears once, grouped with its most common genes and DNA. The sample has about 200,000 distinct CDR3 sequences on record, about 3% of them singletons. The ten most abundant clones make up 3.2% of the sample. The source was CD4+ T cells sorted from PBMCs, collected 10 days after the yellow fever booster vaccination. All receptors derive from a man aged 18 to 35 who received the YFV17D yellow fever vaccine.

This clonotype was seen repeatedly, ten times or more. This chain links TRBV5-1 with TRBJ1-4; D might be TRBD1 (5 bases). Germline assignment: CDR1 SGHRS and CDR2 YFSETQ. V lost 4 bases to trimming and J lost 10 bases, with 20 bases between them. This CDR3 region has 15 residues. The CDR3 here is CASSPGVGVPPKLFF. DNA for the CDR3: TGCGCCAGCAGCCCGGGGGTAGGGGTGCCTCCAAAACTGTTTTTT.

Here the CDR3 reads CASSLVTGGNYEQYV. As DNA, the CDR3 is TGTGCCAGCAGCTTAGTAACAGGGGGGAACTACGAGCAGTACGTC. This rearrangement joins TRBV7-8 to TRBJ2-7; TRBD1 aligns across 8 bases. CDR1 is SGHVS, CDR2 FQNEAQ, per germline. V shed 1 base and J 3 bases; nucleotides not matched to a gene: 5. The CDR3 is 15 residues long.

This clonotype was observed a handful of times. The CDR3 coding sequence is TGTGCCAGCAGTCGAACCGGGACAGGGAATTCACCCCTCCACTTT. Residues: CASSRTGTGNSPLHF. This chain uses TRBV6-5 with TRBJ1-6; 9 bases are shared with TRBD1. Trimming cost V 5 bases and J 7 bases; bases outside gene matches: 6. Germline CDR1 is MNHEY and CDR2 is SVGAGI. This CDR3 spans 15 amino acids.

This clonotype was counted between two and nine times. The chain carries TRBV19 and TRBJ1-4; D is uncertain. CDR3 length: 15 amino acids. From germline, CDR1 is LNHDA and CDR2 SQIVND (reference sequence). Trimming shortened V by 4 bases and J by 8 bases, and 17 bases separated the two germline ends. The CDR3 DNA reads TGTGCCAGTAGTACGTTTCAGGAACCCGGGGAAAAACTGTTTTTT. Translating gives CASSTFQEPGEKLFF.

This clonotype was detected many times. V usage is TRBV3-1 and J usage is TRBJ2-7, with no clear D. CDR1 is LGHDT and CDR2 is YNNKEL in the germline V gene (reference sequence). Trimming cost V 3 bases and J 3 bases, with 3 bases left between them. This CDR3 has 11 residues. DNA for the CDR3: TGTGCCAGCAGCCAGGGCTACGAGCAGTACGTC. Residues: CASSQGYEQYV.

Many counts were recorded for this clonotype. V usage is TRBV6-1 and J usage is TRBJ2-4; weak D call: TRBD2 (5 bases). Per the germline V gene, CDR1 is MNHNS and CDR2 is SASEGT. Trimming removed 2 bases at V and 11 bases at J, with 16 bases between. The CDR3 contains 14 residues. The CDR3 reads CASSESQALGVQYF. The CDR3, as DNA: TGTGCCAGCAGTGAAAGCCAGGCCCTCGGGGTTCAGTACTTC.

The sample holds many counts of this clonotype. The chain links TRBV10-3 to TRBJ2-3; tentative D call: TRBD2 (5 bases). The CDR3 extends over 16 amino acids. Germline CDR1 ENHRY, CDR2 SYGVKD. V was trimmed by 1 base and J by 2 bases, leaving 13 bases between them. CDR3 bases: TGTGCCATCAGTGAGTTCGGGGTCCACAACACAGATACGCAGTATTTT. Translated, it gives CAISEFGVHNTDTQYF.

This clonotype has a count of ten or more. The J gene is TRBJ2-3, the V gene TRBV12-3 or TRBV12-4; 15 bases line up with TRBD2. V shed 7 bases and J 1 base; nucleotides not matched to a gene: 6. CDR3 length: 17 residues. DNA for the CDR3: TGTGCCAGCAAAAAGGGACTAGCGGGGGGAGGCACAGATACGCAGTATTTT. Amino acid sequence: CASKKGLAGGGTDTQYF.

A few counts support this clonotype. The chain has TRBV5-1 and TRBJ1-3, with 7 bases aligning to TRBD1. This CDR3 has 16 amino acids. Germline CDR1 is SGHRS and CDR2 is YFSETQ. With V trimmed by 4 bases and J by 4 bases, 11 bases remained unmatched. The CDR3 DNA reads as TGCGCCAGCAGCCGCAGGGGACAGACTTTAGGAAACACCATATATTTT. Its translation is CASSRRGQTLGNTIYF.

This clonotype turned up a few times. The gene calls are TRBV4-2 and TRBJ1-3; unclear D gene. Germline CDR1 reads LGHNA; CDR2 reads YNFKEQ. CDR3 length equals 16 residues. V was cut by 4 bases and J by 0 bases, with 13 bases left in between. The CDR3 sequence: CASSPFGSRSGNTIYF. CDR3 nucleotide sequence: TGTGCCAGCAGCCCTTTTGGGTCCCGCTCTGGAAACACCATATATTTT.

This sequence joins TRBV19 and TRBJ2-7; the D gene is possibly TRBD2 (7 bases). The CDR3 is 15 amino acids. Germline V gives CDR1 LNHDA, CDR2 SQIVND (reference sequence). V was clipped by 6 bases and J by 2 bases, with 17 bases between them. CDR3: CASSNREDRTYEQYV. CDR3 coding DNA: TGTGCCAGTAGCAACCGGGAGGACAGAACCTACGAGCAGTACGTC.

J is TRBJ1-3 and V is TRBV20-1; D is perhaps TRBD1 (6 bases). The length of the CDR3 is 15 residues. V lost 0 bases and J lost 2, with 11 bases in between. Per germline, CDR1 DFQATT and CDR2 SNEGSKA (reference sequence). CDR3 region: CSARDRTAAGNTIYF. As DNA, the CDR3 is TGCAGTGCTAGAGACCGGACAGCGGCTGGAAACACCATATATTTT.